This T cell receptor (beta chain) was recorded in a study of T cell responses to AZD1222 COVID-19 vaccine. Study-level points and caveats: As reported, nearly half of all spike-specific TCRs target variant regions that are unmutated. Only a handful of AZD1222 recipients tested seropositive at baseline. The donors showed a predominance of white British ancestry and of females, with possible underestimation of clonal diversity.

As concerns this clone: Its antigen is still unknown.

The CDR3 runs to 14 residues. The V gene's germline CDR1 is SGHAT and CDR2 FQNNGV. Trimming left V 0 bases short and J 3 bases short, with 9 bases between. Sequencing used immunoSEQ multiplex PCR; TCRdb keeps in-frame clones, though not all of them. In the table there are 90,000 to 140,000 clones, roughly 82% of which are singletons. The V gene is TRBV11-2, the J gene TRBJ2-7; D gene ambiguous. The material sequenced was peripheral blood, taken on day 0 of AZD1222 vaccination. The sequence derives from an adult in good health. This chain's CDR3 is CASSLDSYFYEQYF. DNA for the CDR3: TGTGCCAGCAGCTTAGACAGTTACTTCTACGAGCAGTACTTC.